Shown below are 27 T cell receptor beta chains from a single sample sequenced in a study of blood T cells in healthy people across ages. Combining a sample-barcoded 5' primer with a J-beta primer mix, a second PCR ran for roughly 7 to 12 cycles. TCRdb re-analysed the 5' RACE reads in MiXCR, keeping a single row per CDR3 protein. The sample has fewer than 1,000,000 distinct CDR3 sequences, 46% seen once. The specimen sequenced was blood. These receptors came from an elderly man in good health.

This clonotype was picked up a small number of times. The chain recombines TRBV12-3 or TRBV12-4 with TRBJ2-5; D may be TRBD2 (6 bases). The end of the DNA is better explained by TRBJ2-7, so the J call may be wrong. The CDR3 loop spans 17 amino acids. The DNA of the CDR3 is TGTGCCAGCAGTTTAGGGGTAGCGGCAGACCGAATCTACGAGCAGTACTTC. Translation: CASSLGVAADRIYEQYF.

The rearrangement joins TRBV7-8 to TRBJ2-7; 10 bases are a match to TRBD2. V lost 1 base, J lost 0 bases, and 9 bases stayed unmatched. Germline lookup yields CDR1 SGHVS and CDR2 FQNEAQ. This CDR3 contains 18 residues. Here the CDR3 reads CASSLVTSGKAFSYEQYF. Here the CDR3 DNA reads TGTGCCAGCAGCTTAGTCACTAGCGGGAAGGCGTTCTCCTACGAGCAGTACTTC.

The chain carries TRBV13 and TRBJ2-7, with D possibly matching TRBD2 (6 bases). Germline V gene lookup returns CDR1 PRHDT and CDR2 FYEKMQ (reference sequence). The CDR3 runs 15 residues. The V and J ends lost 5 bases and 1 base respectively, with 15 bases between them. The CDR3 spells CASSPVISGSYEQYF. The CDR3 coding sequence is TGTGCCAGCAGCCCCGTTATCAGCGGGTCCTACGAGCAGTACTTC.

This clonotype was observed once. The rearrangement uses TRBV5-1 and TRBJ2-3, with 8 bases that match TRBD2. Germline assignment: CDR1 SGHRS and CDR2 YFSETQ. With V trimmed by 5 bases and J by 4 bases, 9 bases remained unmatched. The CDR3 covers 15 residues. CDR3 in DNA: TGCGCCAGCAGACTCGGACGAGCGGGAGCAGATACGCAGTATTTT. It is translated as CASRLGRAGADTQYF.

The sample holds a few counts of this clonotype. V is TRBV12-3 or TRBV12-4 and J is TRBJ2-5; TRBD2 agrees at 9 bases. The J call is uncertain, as TRBJ2-7 better fits the DNA end. The CDR3 runs to 15 residues. The CDR3 spells CASSPRLADTAEQYF. CDR3 in DNA: TGTGCCAGCAGCCCGAGACTAGCGGATACGGCCGAGCAGTACTTC.

V and J are TRBV4-3 and TRBJ1-1; D ambiguous. Trimming stripped 0 bases from V and 0 bases from J, with 8 bases between. This CDR3 is 15 amino acids long. Germline assignment: CDR1 LGHNA and CDR2 YSLEER. For the CDR3, the DNA is TGCGCCAGCAGCCAAGATTACCGGCTGAACACTGAAGCTTTCTTT. Its translation: CASSQDYRLNTEAFF.

The chain couples TRBV29-1 to TRBJ2-5; 8 bases are a match to TRBD1. The CDR3 runs to 13 residues. The germline V gene has CDR1 SQVTM and CDR2 ANQGSEA. The V segment lost 8 bases and the J segment 5 bases; nucleotides outside the gene matches: 10. CDR3 residues: CSIHQGAGETQYF. CDR3 coding DNA: TGCAGCATACACCAGGGGGCGGGTGAGACCCAGTACTTC.

This clonotype showed up many times. This chain uses TRBV6-6 with TRBJ2-5, with D possibly TRBD1 on 6 matching bases. The CDR3 length is 11 residues. Germline V CDR1 and CDR2: MNHNY, SVGAGI (reference sequence). Trimming stripped 6 bases from V and 9 bases from J, with 11 bases between. The CDR3 nucleotides are TGTGCCAGCAGGACACAGGGAGCCCAGTACTTC. This encodes CASRTQGAQYF.

This chain connects TRBV5-1 to TRBJ2-3, with a weak D call TRBD2 (6 bases). Trimming took off 10 bases at V and 1 base at J, with 16 bases between the two ends. From germline, CDR1 is SGHRS and CDR2 YFSETQ. The CDR3 is 14 residues long. CDR3 amino acids: CAGKEGGGTDTQYF. CDR3 in DNA: TGCGCCGGCAAGGAGGGAGGAGGCACAGATACGCAGTATTTT.

This chain joins TRBV7-2 and TRBJ1-3; a possible D gene is TRBD1 (6 bases). The CDR3 is 17 residues long. Deletions cut 6 bases from V and 0 bases from J, with 18 bases between. The germline V gene encodes CDR1 SGHTA and CDR2 FQGNSA. The CDR3 loop reads CASRNQLAGASGNTIYF. CDR3 sequence (DNA): TGTGCCAGCAGGAACCAACTCGCAGGGGCCTCTGGAAACACCATATATTTT.

The V call is TRBV27, the J call TRBJ2-7; either TRBD1 or TRBD2 may fit D (5 bases each). This CDR3 is 14 amino acids long. Germline V lookup: CDR1 MNHEY, CDR2 SMNVEV (reference sequence). The V gene lost 5 bases and the J gene lost 2 bases, with 13 bases spanning the gap. The CDR3 DNA reads as TGTGCCAGCAGTCTCCCGGGACGGACCTACGAGCAGTACTTC. Translation: CASSLPGRTYEQYF.

The rearrangement uses TRBV19 and TRBJ2-4, with TRBD1 matching 8 bases. The CDR3 contains 15 residues. The germline V gene encodes CDR1 LNHDA and CDR2 SQIVND (reference sequence). Trimming cost V 6 bases and J 3 bases; bases outside gene matches: 7. The CDR3 sequence is CASRMTGEDKNIQYF. The DNA for the CDR3 is TGTGCCAGTAGGATGACAGGGGAGGACAAAAACATTCAGTACTTC.

In this sample, this clonotype turned up a few times. The rearrangement uses TRBV7-2 and TRBJ2-7; 7 nucleotides match TRBD2. The CDR3 covers 15 residues. Trimming cost V 5 bases and J 1 base; bases outside gene matches: 8. Germline V gives CDR1 SGHTA, CDR2 FQGNSA. CDR3 loop: CASSREGSGSYEQYF. DNA for the CDR3: TGTGCCAGCAGCCGAGAGGGTAGCGGGTCCTACGAGCAGTACTTC. Using reference TRBV7-2 and TRBJ2-7 for the parts outside the CDR3, the full variable domain is GAGVSQSPSNKVTEKGKDVELRCDPISGHTALYWYRQSLGQGLEFLIYFQGNSAPDKSGLPSDRFSAERTGGSVSTLTIQRTQQEDSAVYLCASSREGSGSYEQYFGPGTRLTVT.

V gene TRBV19 combines with J gene TRBJ2-1; a weak D match, TRBD2 (6 bases). CDR3 size: 15 residues. V lost 7 bases to trimming and J lost 6 bases, with 19 bases between them. Germline lookup yields CDR1 LNHDA and CDR2 SQIVND (reference sequence). The CDR3 coding sequence is TGTGCCAGTATGCCCGGCGGGACGAGGGGCAATGAGCAGTTCTTC. Translating gives CASMPGGTRGNEQFF.

This clonotype was observed a few times. J is TRBJ1-2 and V is TRBV15, with D uncertain. Germline V gene data show CDR1 as LNHNV and CDR2 as YYDKDF (reference sequence). V lost 0 bases and J lost 6, with 11 bases in between. The CDR3 covers 14 residues. The CDR3: CATSRDVGQDGYTF. CDR3 in DNA: TGTGCCACCAGCAGAGATGTTGGGCAGGATGGCTACACCTTC.

The chain has TRBV2 and TRBJ2-7; TRBD2 matches 8 bases. Germline CDR1 reads SNHLY; CDR2 reads FYNNEI. J gave up 7 bases and V 6 bases, and 17 bases lay outside the gene matches. CDR3 length: 16 amino acids. DNA of the CDR3: TGTGCCAGCAGGCCCTTAGGAGCGGGAGAAAACAATGAGCAGTACTTC. This gives the protein CASRPLGAGENNEQYF. The full variable domain, rest sourced from reference TRBV2 and TRBJ2-7, is EPEVTQTPSHQVTQMGQEVILRCVPISNHLYFYWYRQILGQKVEFLVSFYNNEISEKSEIFDDQFSVERPDGSNFTLKIRSTKLEDSAMYFCASRPLGAGENNEQYFGPGTRLTVT.

In its sample, this clonotype was seen many times. A much larger clone differs from this one at a single base, so this may be a read error. The chain has TRBV7-2 and TRBJ2-7, with 9 bases matching TRBD1. Unmatched junction bases numbered 5, after V lost 5 bases and J lost 6 bases. The V gene's germline CDR1 is SGHTA and CDR2 FQGNSA. The CDR3 length is 13 residues. In DNA form, the CDR3 reads TGTGCCAGCAGCAGCCGGACAGGGGTCGAGCAGTACTTC. It yields the protein CASSSRTGVEQYF.

V gene TRBV12-5 combines with J gene TRBJ2-1; D is unresolved. Germline CDR1 is LGHNT and CDR2 is FRNRAP. V lost 4 bases, J lost 8 bases, and 6 bases lay in between. CDR3 length: 11 amino acids. CDR3 in DNA: TGTGCTAGTGGTTCCCCGGATGAGCAGTTCTTC. Encoded protein: CASGSPDEQFF.

V and J are TRBV18 and TRBJ2-5, with TRBD1 matching over 9 bases. This CDR3 is built from 15 residues. Germline values: CDR1 KGHSH, CDR2 LQKENI. V was clipped by 4 bases and J by 2 bases; unmatched bases: 5. Here the CDR3 DNA reads TGTGCCAGCTCACTTACAGGGGGCGTTCAAGAGACCCAGTACTTC. It specifies CASSLTGGVQETQYF.

The chain couples TRBV29-1 to TRBJ2-1; 10 nucleotides align to TRBD2. This CDR3 region has 15 residues. Germline lookup yields CDR1 SQVTM and CDR2 ANQGSEA. V was pared by 2 bases and J by 7 bases, with 8 bases of the junction left unmatched. In DNA form, the CDR3 reads TGCAGCGTTGAATGGGCTAGCGGGAGTACTAATGAGCAGTTCTTC. Translated: CSVEWASGSTNEQFF.

There are many counts of this clonotype. The chain uses TRBV5-1 and TRBJ2-7; 9 positions match TRBD1. V shed 8 bases and J 7 bases; nucleotides not matched to a gene: 10. This CDR3 region has 13 residues. The germline gives CDR1 SGHRS, CDR2 YFSETQ. The CDR3 region is CASRRDREGEQYF. DNA of the CDR3: TGCGCCAGTCGGCGGGACAGGGAAGGGGAGCAGTACTTC.

J is TRBJ2-7 and V is TRBV27; no firm D call. V gave up 3 bases and J gave up 6 bases, with 12 bases separating them. This CDR3 is built from 13 residues. Germline V gives CDR1 MNHEY, CDR2 SMNVEV (reference sequence). The CDR3 DNA sequence: TGTGCCAGCAGTTTCAGCCCGGTCGGCGAGCAGTACTTC. Amino acids: CASSFSPVGEQYF.

This chain joins TRBV20-1 and TRBJ2-1; D tentatively fits TRBD1 or TRBD2 (5 bases each). The CDR3 is 14 amino acids. Looked up from germline, CDR1 is DFQATT and CDR2 is SNEGSKA (reference sequence). The CDR3 sequence: CIPPGTRSPGEQFF. The CDR3 DNA sequence: TGCATCCCTCCCGGGACCCGGTCCCCGGGGGAGCAGTTCTTC.

The genes are TRBV29-1 and TRBJ1-4; TRBD1 might be the D (5 bases). The CDR3 spans 13 residues. V lost 0 bases to trimming and J lost 7 bases, with 9 bases between them. The germline V gene encodes CDR1 SQVTM and CDR2 ANQGSEA. CDR3 DNA sequence: TGCAGCGTTGAAGATTACAGGTCTGAAAAACTGTTTTTT. Translated, it gives CSVEDYRSEKLFF.

The rearrangement links TRBV2 to TRBJ2-7, with D possibly being TRBD2 (6 bases). V was clipped by 4 bases and J by 0 bases, with 16 bases between them. The V gene's germline CDR1 is SNHLY and CDR2 FYNNEI. The CDR3 is made up of 16 amino acids. Written as DNA, the CDR3 is TGTGCCAGCAGTGTATCTCCCCCGCGGGACTCCTACGAGCAGTACTTC. Its translation is CASSVSPPRDSYEQYF. The full variable domain, its missing parts supplied by reference TRBV2 and TRBJ2-7, is EPEVTQTPSHQVTQMGQEVILRCVPISNHLYFYWYRQILGQKVEFLVSFYNNEISEKSEIFDDQFSVERPDGSNFTLKIRSTKLEDSAMYFCASSVSPPRDSYEQYFGPGTRLTVT.

The gene calls are TRBV2 and TRBJ2-1; 10 bases are shared with TRBD2. J gave up 4 bases and V 2 bases, and 2 bases lay outside the gene matches. The germline V gene encodes CDR1 SNHLY and CDR2 FYNNEI. The CDR3 covers 15 residues. The CDR3: CASSETTSGYNEQFF. CDR3 nucleotides: TGTGCCAGCAGTGAAACGACTAGCGGGTACAATGAGCAGTTCTTC.

This clonotype appeared once. This sequence joins TRBV20-1 and TRBJ2-1; a weak D match, TRBD2 (6 bases). V lost 3 bases, J lost 9 bases, and 9 bases lay in between. The CDR3 covers 11 residues. Germline V gene data show CDR1 as DFQATT and CDR2 as SNEGSKA (reference sequence). The CDR3 region has the DNA TGCAGTGCTAGGGGGACTGTTGAGCAGTTCTTC. Translating it yields CSARGTVEQFF.